The 10 T cell receptor beta chains below come from one sample, sequenced in a study of T-cell reconstitution after alpha-beta-depleted transplantation in children. Unique molecular identifiers were incorporated during preparation of the TCRbeta library. MiXCR, applied by TCRdb to the PCR reads, yields one record per CDR3 protein. The sample shows some 530,000 distinct CDR3 sequences, approximately 12% of them seen only once. The specimen was PBMCs from the stem cell graft donor, collected from the stem cell graft. The receptors originated from a human donor who donated a stem cell graft to a child with combined immunodeficiency.

This clonotype was seen a single time. This sequence joins TRBV7-9 and TRBJ2-7; 9 bases match TRBD2. The CDR3 extends over 14 amino acids. After removal of 5 bases from V and 6 bases from J, the junction contained 8 bases not matched to a gene. CDR1 and CDR2 (germline): SEHNR, FQNEAQ (reference sequence). Here the CDR3 reads CASSIHAGGGEQYF. CDR3 DNA: TGTGCCAGCAGCATTCACGCGGGAGGGGGCGAGCAGTACTTC.

J is TRBJ2-3 and V is TRBV20-1; the D gene is possibly TRBD1 (5 bases). Looked up from germline, CDR1 is DFQATT and CDR2 is SNEGSKA (reference sequence). The CDR3 has 14 amino acids. Trimming took off 6 bases at V and 4 bases at J, with 17 bases between the two ends. CDR3 bases: TGCAGTGCCCCTCGGGCAGGGTTAGCAGATACGCAGTATTTT. Translation gives CSAPRAGLADTQYF.

The V gene is TRBV12-3 or TRBV12-4, the J gene TRBJ1-1; the D gene is possibly TRBD1 (6 bases). V gave up 3 bases and J gave up 3 bases, with 11 bases separating them. This CDR3 contains 14 residues. The CDR3 protein is CASSFNRVDTEAFF. Here the CDR3 DNA reads TGTGCCAGCAGTTTCAACAGGGTGGACACTGAAGCTTTCTTT.

This clonotype was found many times. V usage is TRBV20-1 and J usage is TRBJ2-1; no firm D call. The CDR3 is 10 amino acids. CDR1 is DFQATT, CDR2 SNEGSKA, per germline (reference sequence). The V gene lost 5 bases and the J gene lost 1 base, with 0 bases spanning the gap. The CDR3 DNA follows: TGCAGTGCTTCCTACAATGAGCAGTTCTTC. Translating it yields CSASYNEQFF.

This clonotype was counted between two and nine times. The CDR3 DNA sequence: TGTGCCAGCAGCGTGGGGACGCTTTACGAGCAGTACTTC. Translated, it gives CASSVGTLYEQYF. This chain links TRBV6-1 with TRBJ2-7; D is possibly TRBD1 or TRBD2 (5 bases each). Germline V lookup: CDR1 MNHNS, CDR2 SASEGT. V was trimmed by 6 bases and J by 4 bases, leaving 13 bases between them. The CDR3 extends over 13 amino acids.

This clonotype was seen only a few times. The chain employs TRBV4-2 and TRBJ1-4; D may be TRBD1 (6 bases). The CDR3 consists of 13 residues. The germline V gene encodes CDR1 LGHNA and CDR2 YNFKEQ. V was shortened by 5 bases and J by 3 bases, with 7 bases between the two germline ends. CDR3 sequence: CASSWTANEKLFF. CDR3 coding DNA: TGTGCCAGCAGCTGGACAGCTAATGAAAAACTGTTTTTT.

Remarks on this clonotype: An end of the junction differs from the germline gene, which may be a read error. In nucleotides, the CDR3 is TGTGCTAGCAGTGTAAGGAGGTCCGGGGAGCTGTTTTTT. It codes for CASSVRRSGELFF. The genes are TRBV7-7 and TRBJ2-2, with D perhaps TRBD2 (5 bases). The CDR3 is 13 residues long. Germline V lookup: CDR1 SSHAT, CDR2 FNYEAQ (reference sequence).

V is TRBV27 and J is TRBJ2-3; maybe TRBD2 (6 bases). This CDR3 comprises 16 residues. Germline CDR1 MNHEY, CDR2 SMNVEV (reference sequence). V was pared by 1 base and J by 2 bases, with 13 bases between. The DNA of the CDR3 is TGTGCCAGCAGTTTATTAGCGGAGGTCACCACAGATACGCAGTATTTT. Its translation is CASSLLAEVTTDTQYF.

This clonotype has only a few counts. The chain combines TRBV30 with TRBJ1-2, with TRBD1 identical over 8 bases. CDR1 is GTSNPN, CDR2 SVGIG, per germline (reference sequence). V dropped 0 bases and J dropped 9; count of bases not matched to a gene: 6. The CDR3 sequence is 13 residues long. CDR3 loop: CAWSVGTGGSYTF. As DNA, the CDR3 is TGTGCCTGGAGTGTAGGGACAGGAGGAAGCTACACCTTC.

This clonotype has only one observation. The chain links TRBV5-5 to TRBJ2-3; 7 bases are shared with TRBD2. This CDR3 has 15 residues. Trimming at V came to 4 bases and at J to 1 base, leaving 6 bases not matched to a gene. Germline V gene lookup returns CDR1 SGHKS and CDR2 YYEKEE (reference sequence). As DNA, the CDR3 is TGTGCCAGCAGCACCCCTGGACTAGGCACAGATACGCAGTATTTT. Translation gives CASSTPGLGTDTQYF.